The 11 T cell receptor beta chains presented below share a single source sample, sequenced in a study of blood T cell repertoires in COVID-19. Clones were sequenced by immunoSEQ multiplex PCR, and TCRdb holds only the in-frame ones, with some missing. This table holds around 160,000 clones, roughly 87% found once. The sample comprised PBMCs or T cells enriched from blood (not recorded which). These receptors all stem from a middle-aged woman who had been exposed to COVID-19.

V and J are TRBV19 and TRBJ2-7; the match to TRBD1 covers 7 bases. CDR1 and CDR2 (germline): LNHDA, SQIVND (reference sequence). The CDR3 sequence is 13 residues long. V shed 4 bases and J 2 bases; nucleotides not matched to a gene: 2. CDR3 region: CASSNGQAYEQYF. In DNA form, the CDR3 reads TGTGCCAGTAGTAACGGACAGGCCTACGAGCAGTACTTC.

In its sample, this clone was seen once. This chain links TRBV6-1 with TRBJ2-3, with TRBD2 matching over 7 bases. The germline CDR1 and CDR2 sequences are MNHNS and SASEGT. The CDR3 sequence is 16 residues long. With V trimmed by 1 base and J by 2 bases, 6 bases remained unmatched. The chain's CDR3 is CASSEGAGVPTDTQYF. CDR3 in DNA: TGTGCCAGCAGTGAAGGGGCGGGGGTTCCCACAGATACGCAGTATTTT.

The rearrangement links TRBV10-3 to TRBJ2-7, with unresolved D. V was cut by 3 bases and J by 0 bases, with 12 bases left in between. CDR1 is ENHRY, CDR2 SYGVKD, per germline. This CDR3 is built from 15 residues. The CDR3 reads CAISDASGRSYEQYF. The CDR3 DNA follows: TGTGCCATCAGTGACGCGTCGGGTCGCTCCTACGAGCAGTACTTC.

This clone was observed a single time. J is TRBJ1-5 and V is TRBV28, with D possibly being TRBD1 (6 bases). There are 15 residues in the CDR3. Germline assignment: CDR1 MDHEN and CDR2 SYDVKM. Trimming pared 6 bases from V and 0 bases from J, leaving 12 bases between. The CDR3 region has the DNA TGTGCCAGCAGGGTACAGGGATATAGCAATCAGCCCCAGCATTTT. Residues: CASRVQGYSNQPQHF.

J is TRBJ1-2 and V is TRBV15; perhaps TRBD1 as D (5 bases). Germline V gene sequence: CDR1 LNHNV, CDR2 YYDKDF (reference sequence). Trimming cost V 5 bases and J 6 bases, with 13 bases left between them. The CDR3 covers 13 residues. The CDR3 nucleotides read TGTGCCACCAGCCCGGGGGGAAGTGATGGCTACACCTTC. It yields the protein CATSPGGSDGYTF.

V and J are TRBV7-9 and TRBJ2-3; 10 bases agree with TRBD2. CDR1 and CDR2 (germline): SEHNR, FQNEAQ (reference sequence). The CDR3 extends over 14 amino acids. V lost 4 bases to trimming and J lost 3 bases; unmatched junction nucleotides: 1. CDR3 in amino acids: CASSSTSGTDTQYF. CDR3 coding DNA: TGTGCCAGCAGCTCGACTAGCGGGACAGATACGCAGTATTTT.

This clone was recorded only once. The chain couples TRBV4-3 to TRBJ2-3; a possible D gene is TRBD2 (6 bases). The CDR3 is made up of 16 amino acids. The germline V gene has CDR1 LGHNA and CDR2 YSLEER. Trimming left V 5 bases short and J 4 bases short, with 19 bases between. The CDR3, as DNA: TGCGCCAGCAGCATAGTGTCGGGAGCACCGGCAGATACGCAGTATTTT. This translates into CASSIVSGAPADTQYF.

The rearrangement links TRBV7-9 to TRBJ1-2; D not resolved. This CDR3 has 13 residues. Germline CDR1 reads SEHNR; CDR2 reads FQNEAQ (reference sequence). The V end was cut by 3 bases, the J end by 1 base, with 6 bases between. The CDR3 nucleotides are TGTGCCAGCAGCTTTCCGGGTAACTATGGCTACACCTTC. It translates to CASSFPGNYGYTF. The whole variable domain, remainder taken from reference TRBV7-9 and TRBJ1-2, is DTGVSQNPRHKITKRGQNVTFRCDPISEHNRLYWYRQTLGQGPEFLTYFQNEAQLEKSRLLSDRFSAERPKGSFSTLEIQRTEQGDSAMYLCASSFPGNYGYTFGSGTRLTVV.

The chain combines TRBV5-1 with TRBJ1-2, with 9 positions matching TRBD1. The germline V gene encodes CDR1 SGHRS and CDR2 YFSETQ. V shed 4 bases and J 6 bases; nucleotides not matched to a gene: 10. This CDR3 has 15 residues. The CDR3 DNA follows: TGCGCCAGCAGCACGGAGACCGGGACAGGGAATGGCTACACCTTC. This gives the protein CASSTETGTGNGYTF.

The rearrangement uses TRBV27 and TRBJ2-7; no clear D gene. Germline loops: CDR1 MNHEY, CDR2 SMNVEV (reference sequence). Trimming cost V 3 bases and J 0 bases, with 6 bases left between them. The CDR3 runs 13 residues. The CDR3 nucleotides are TGTGCCAGCAGTTTCCGTTCCTCCTACGAGCAGTACTTC. As protein: CASSFRSSYEQYF.

V usage is TRBV7-6 and J usage is TRBJ2-7; D is perhaps TRBD1 (5 bases). V lost 1 base, J lost 6 bases, and 19 bases lay in between. The CDR3 totals 16 residues. Germline CDR1 and CDR2: SGHVS and FNYEAQ. The CDR3: CASSLEVGIGAGEQYF. As DNA, the CDR3 is TGTGCCAGCAGCTTAGAGGTCGGTATAGGGGCAGGCGAGCAGTACTTC.